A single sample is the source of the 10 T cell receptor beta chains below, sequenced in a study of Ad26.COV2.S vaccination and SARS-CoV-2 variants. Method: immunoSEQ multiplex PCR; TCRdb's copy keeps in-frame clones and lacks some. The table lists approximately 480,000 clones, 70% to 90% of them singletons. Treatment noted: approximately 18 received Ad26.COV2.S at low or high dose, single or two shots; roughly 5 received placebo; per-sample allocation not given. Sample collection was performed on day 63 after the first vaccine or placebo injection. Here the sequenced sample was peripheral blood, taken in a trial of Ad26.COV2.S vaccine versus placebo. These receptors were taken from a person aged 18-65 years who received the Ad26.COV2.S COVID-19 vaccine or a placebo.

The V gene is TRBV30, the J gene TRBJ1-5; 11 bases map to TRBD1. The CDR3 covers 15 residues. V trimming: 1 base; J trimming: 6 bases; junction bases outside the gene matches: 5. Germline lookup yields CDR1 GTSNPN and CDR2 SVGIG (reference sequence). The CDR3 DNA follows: TGTGCCTGGAGTGGTGGACAGGGGGCTGGTCAGCCCCAGCATTTT. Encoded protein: CAWSGGQGAGQPQHF.

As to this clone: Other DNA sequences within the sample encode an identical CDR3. CDR3 amino acids: CASSLVGGAEAFF. The CDR3 DNA sequence: TGTGCCAGCAGCTTAGTAGGTGGGGCTGAAGCTTTCTTT. This chain joins TRBV7-9 and TRBJ1-1; D is undetermined. The CDR3 is 13 residues long. Germline loops: CDR1 SEHNR, CDR2 FQNEAQ (reference sequence). V was shortened by 1 base and J by 6 bases, with 9 bases between the two germline ends. Together with reference TRBV7-9 and TRBJ1-1, the CDR3 gives the full variable domain: DTGVSQNPRHKITKRGQNVTFRCDPISEHNRLYWYRQTLGQGPEFLTYFQNEAQLEKSRLLSDRFSAERPKGSFSTLEIQRTEQGDSAMYLCASSLVGGAEAFFGQGTRLTVV.

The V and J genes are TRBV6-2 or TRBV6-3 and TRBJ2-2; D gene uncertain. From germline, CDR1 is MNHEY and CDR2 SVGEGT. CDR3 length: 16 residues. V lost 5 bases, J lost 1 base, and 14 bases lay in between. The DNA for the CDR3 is TGTGCCAGCAGTAAATCACGGAGAGGGAACACCGGGGAGCTGTTTTTT. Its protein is CASSKSRRGNTGELFF.

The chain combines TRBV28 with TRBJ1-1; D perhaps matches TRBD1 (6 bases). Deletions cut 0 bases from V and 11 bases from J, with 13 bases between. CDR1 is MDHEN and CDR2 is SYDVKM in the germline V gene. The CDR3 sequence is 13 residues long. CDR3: CASSLWDRRAAFF. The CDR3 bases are TGTGCCAGCAGTTTATGGGACAGAAGGGCGGCTTTCTTT. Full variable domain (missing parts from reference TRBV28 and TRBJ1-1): DVKVTQSSRYLVKRTGEKVFLECVQDMDHENMFWYRQDPGLGLRLIYFSYDVKMKEKGDIPEGYSVSREKKERFSLILESASTNQTSMYLCASSLWDRRAAFFGQGTRLTVV.

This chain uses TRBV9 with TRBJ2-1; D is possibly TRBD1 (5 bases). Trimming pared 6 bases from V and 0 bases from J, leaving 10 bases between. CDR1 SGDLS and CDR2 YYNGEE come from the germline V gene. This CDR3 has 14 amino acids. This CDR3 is CASTLDSSYNEQFF. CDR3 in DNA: TGTGCCAGCACCTTAGACAGCTCCTACAATGAGCAGTTCTTC.

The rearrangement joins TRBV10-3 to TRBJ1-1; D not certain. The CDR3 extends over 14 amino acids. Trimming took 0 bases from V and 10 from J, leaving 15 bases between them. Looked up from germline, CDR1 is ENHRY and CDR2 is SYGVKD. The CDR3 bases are TGTGCCATCAGTGAGTCGAACCGTTACGGTGCAGCTTTCTTT. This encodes CAISESNRYGAAFF.

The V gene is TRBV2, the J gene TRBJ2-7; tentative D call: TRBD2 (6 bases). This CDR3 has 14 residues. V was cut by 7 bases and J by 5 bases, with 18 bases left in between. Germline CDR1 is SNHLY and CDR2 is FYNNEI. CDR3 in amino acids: CASKGTVLGDEQYF. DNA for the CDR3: TGTGCCAGCAAAGGGACTGTGCTGGGTGACGAGCAGTACTTC.

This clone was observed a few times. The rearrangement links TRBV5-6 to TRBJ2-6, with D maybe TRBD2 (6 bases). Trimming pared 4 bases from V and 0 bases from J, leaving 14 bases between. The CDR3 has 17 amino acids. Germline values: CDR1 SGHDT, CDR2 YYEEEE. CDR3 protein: CASSPVEGSSGANVLTF. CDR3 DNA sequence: TGTGCCAGCAGCCCGGTGGAGGGAAGCTCTGGGGCCAACGTCCTGACTTTC.

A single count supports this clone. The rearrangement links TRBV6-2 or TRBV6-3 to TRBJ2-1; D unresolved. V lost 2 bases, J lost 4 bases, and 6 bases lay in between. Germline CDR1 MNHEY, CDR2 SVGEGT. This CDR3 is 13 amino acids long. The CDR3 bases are TGTGCCAGCAGTTACCGGGTATACAATGAGCAGTTCTTC. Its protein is CASSYRVYNEQFF.

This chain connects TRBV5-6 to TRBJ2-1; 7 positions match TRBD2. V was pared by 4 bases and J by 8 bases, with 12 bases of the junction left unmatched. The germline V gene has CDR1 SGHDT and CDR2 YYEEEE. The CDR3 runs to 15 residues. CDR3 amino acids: CASSNGLVTSHEQFF. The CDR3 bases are TGTGCCAGCAGCAACGGACTAGTAACCTCTCATGAGCAGTTCTTC.